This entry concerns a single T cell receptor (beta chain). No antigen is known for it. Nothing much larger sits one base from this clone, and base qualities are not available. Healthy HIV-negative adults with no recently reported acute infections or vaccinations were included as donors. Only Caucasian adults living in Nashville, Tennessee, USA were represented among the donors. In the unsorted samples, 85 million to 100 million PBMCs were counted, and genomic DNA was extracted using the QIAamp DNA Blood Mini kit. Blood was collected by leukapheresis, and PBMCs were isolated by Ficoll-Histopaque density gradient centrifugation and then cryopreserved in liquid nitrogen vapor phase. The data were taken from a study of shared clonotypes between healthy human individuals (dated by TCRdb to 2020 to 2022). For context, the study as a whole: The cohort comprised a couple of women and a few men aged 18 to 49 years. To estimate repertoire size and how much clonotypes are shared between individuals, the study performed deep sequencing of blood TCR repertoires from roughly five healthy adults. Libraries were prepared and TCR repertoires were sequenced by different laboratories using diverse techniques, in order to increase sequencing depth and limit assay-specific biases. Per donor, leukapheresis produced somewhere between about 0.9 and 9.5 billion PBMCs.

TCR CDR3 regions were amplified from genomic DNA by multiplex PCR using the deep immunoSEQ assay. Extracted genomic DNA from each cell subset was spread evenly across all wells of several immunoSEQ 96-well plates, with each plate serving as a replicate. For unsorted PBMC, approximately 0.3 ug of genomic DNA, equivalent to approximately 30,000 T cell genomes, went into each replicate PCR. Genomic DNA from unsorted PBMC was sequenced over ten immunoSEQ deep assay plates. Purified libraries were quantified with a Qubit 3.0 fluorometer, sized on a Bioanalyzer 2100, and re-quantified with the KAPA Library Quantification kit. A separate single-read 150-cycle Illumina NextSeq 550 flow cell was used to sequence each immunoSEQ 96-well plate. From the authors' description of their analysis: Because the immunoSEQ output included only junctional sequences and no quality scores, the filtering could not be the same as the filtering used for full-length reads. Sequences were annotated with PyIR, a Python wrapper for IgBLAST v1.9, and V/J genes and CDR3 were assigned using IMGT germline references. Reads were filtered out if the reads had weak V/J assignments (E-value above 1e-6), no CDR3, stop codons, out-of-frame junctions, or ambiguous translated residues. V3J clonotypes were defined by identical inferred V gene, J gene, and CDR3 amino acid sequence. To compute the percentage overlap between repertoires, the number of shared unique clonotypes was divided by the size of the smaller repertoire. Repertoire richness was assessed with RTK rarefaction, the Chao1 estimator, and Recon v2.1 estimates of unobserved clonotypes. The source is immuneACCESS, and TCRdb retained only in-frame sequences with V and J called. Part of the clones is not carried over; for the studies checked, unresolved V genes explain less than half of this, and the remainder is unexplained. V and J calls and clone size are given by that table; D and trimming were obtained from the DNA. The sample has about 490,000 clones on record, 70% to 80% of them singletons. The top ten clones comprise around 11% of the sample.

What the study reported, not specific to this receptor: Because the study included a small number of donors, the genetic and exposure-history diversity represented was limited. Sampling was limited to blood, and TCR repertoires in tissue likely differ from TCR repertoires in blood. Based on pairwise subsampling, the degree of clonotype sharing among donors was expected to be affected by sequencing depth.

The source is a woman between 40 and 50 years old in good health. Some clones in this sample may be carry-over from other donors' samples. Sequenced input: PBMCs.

The CDR3 protein sequence reads: CASSLGTGGDNGYTF. The nucleotide sequence reads TGTGCCAGCAGCTTAGGGACGGGGGGCGACAATGGCTACACCTTC. The chain is made from TRBV7-8 and TRBJ1-2; a tentative D match to TRBD1 spans 6 bases. The CDR3, cysteine through phenylalanine, is 15 amino acids long. The DNA shown is the 45-base CDR3, in frame from base 1. Trimming removed 1 base from V and 6 bases from J, leaving 15 bases between the germline ends. CDR1 is given as SGHVS and CDR2 as FQNEAQ, both from the germline V gene.